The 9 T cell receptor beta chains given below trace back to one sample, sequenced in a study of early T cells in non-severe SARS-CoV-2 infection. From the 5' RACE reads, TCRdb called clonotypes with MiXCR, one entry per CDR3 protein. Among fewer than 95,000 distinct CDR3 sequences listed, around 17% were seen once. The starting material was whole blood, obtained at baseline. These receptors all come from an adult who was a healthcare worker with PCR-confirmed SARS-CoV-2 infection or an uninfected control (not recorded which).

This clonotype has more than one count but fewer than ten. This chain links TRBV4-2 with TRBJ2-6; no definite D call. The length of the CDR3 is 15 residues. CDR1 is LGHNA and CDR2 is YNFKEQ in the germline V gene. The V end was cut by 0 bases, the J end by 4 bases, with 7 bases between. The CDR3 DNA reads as TGTGCCAGCAGCCAAGATTGGACCGGGGCCAACGTCCTGACTTTC. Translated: CASSQDWTGANVLTF.

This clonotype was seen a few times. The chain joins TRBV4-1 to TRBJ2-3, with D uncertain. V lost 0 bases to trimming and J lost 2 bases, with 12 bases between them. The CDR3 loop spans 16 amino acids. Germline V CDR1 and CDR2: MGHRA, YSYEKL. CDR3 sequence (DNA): TGCGCCAGCAGCCAAGAGGCGTGGGCTATCACAGATACGCAGTATTTT. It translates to CASSQEAWAITDTQYF.

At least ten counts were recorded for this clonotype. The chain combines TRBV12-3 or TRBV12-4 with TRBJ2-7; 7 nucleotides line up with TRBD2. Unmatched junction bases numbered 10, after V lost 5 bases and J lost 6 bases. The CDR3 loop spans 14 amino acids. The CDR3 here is CASSPGGGLAEQYF. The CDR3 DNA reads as TGTGCCAGCAGTCCGGGGGGAGGTTTGGCCGAGCAGTACTTC.

CDR3 in amino acids: CASSPGTINNEQFF. The CDR3 DNA sequence: TGTGCCAGCAGCCCCGGGACAATTAACAATGAGCAGTTCTTC. The chain is built from TRBV12-3 or TRBV12-4 and TRBJ2-1, with a tentative D call TRBD1 (6 bases). Trimming cost V 6 bases and J 5 bases, with 14 bases left between them. This CDR3 comprises 14 residues.

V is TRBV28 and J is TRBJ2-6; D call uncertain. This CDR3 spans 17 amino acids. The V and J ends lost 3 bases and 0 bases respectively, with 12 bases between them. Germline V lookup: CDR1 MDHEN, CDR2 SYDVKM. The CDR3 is CASSLPLRHSGANVLTF. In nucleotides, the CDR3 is TGTGCCAGCAGTTTGCCCCTACGTCACTCTGGGGCCAACGTCCTGACTTTC.

The CDR3 loop reads CASSFLVRTGGTEAFF. In DNA, the CDR3 is TGTGCCAGCAGCTTTTTGGTCCGGACCGGCGGCACTGAAGCTTTCTTT. The rearrangement uses TRBV5-4 and TRBJ1-1; D gene uncertain. V lost 2 bases, J lost 4 bases, and 18 bases lay in between. Germline values: CDR1 SGHNT, CDR2 YYREEE (reference sequence). The CDR3 loop spans 16 amino acids. The full variable domain, in which reference TRBV5-4 and TRBJ1-1 provide the parts outside the CDR3, is ETGVTQSPTHLIKTRGQQVTLRCSSQSGHNTVSWYQQALGQGPQFIFQYYREEENGRGNFPPRFSGLQFPNYSSELNVNALELDDSALYLCASSFLVRTGGTEAFFGQGTRLTVV.

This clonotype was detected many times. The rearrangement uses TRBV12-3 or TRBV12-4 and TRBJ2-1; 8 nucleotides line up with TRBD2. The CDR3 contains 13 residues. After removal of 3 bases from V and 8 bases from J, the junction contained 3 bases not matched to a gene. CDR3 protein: CASSFGGRHEQFF. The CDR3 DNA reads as TGTGCCAGCAGTTTCGGCGGGAGGCATGAGCAGTTCTTC.

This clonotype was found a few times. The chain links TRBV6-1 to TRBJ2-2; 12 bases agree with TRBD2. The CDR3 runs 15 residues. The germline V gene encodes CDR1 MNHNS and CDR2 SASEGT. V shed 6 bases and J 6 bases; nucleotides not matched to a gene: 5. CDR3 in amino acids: CASRMTSGSSGELFF. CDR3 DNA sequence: TGTGCCAGCAGAATGACTAGCGGGAGCTCCGGGGAGCTGTTTTTT.

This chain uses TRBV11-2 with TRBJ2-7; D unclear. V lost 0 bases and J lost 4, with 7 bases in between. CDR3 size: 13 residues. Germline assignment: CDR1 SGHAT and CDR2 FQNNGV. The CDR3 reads CASSLEIGYEQYF. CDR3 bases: TGTGCCAGCAGCTTAGAAATAGGGTACGAGCAGTACTTC.